The 11 T cell receptor beta chains below all came from one sample that was sequenced in a study of T cell responses to AZD1222 COVID-19 vaccine. Clones were sequenced by immunoSEQ multiplex PCR, and TCRdb holds only the in-frame ones, with some missing. Found here are roughly 89,000 clones, approximately 87% of them singletons; the top ten hold roughly 4.3%. Material: peripheral blood, obtained on day 0 of MenACWY control vaccination. These receptors all stem from an adult in good health.

V usage is TRBV19 and J usage is TRBJ2-1; TRBD2 matches at 8 bases. CDR3 size: 14 residues. Per germline, CDR1 LNHDA and CDR2 SQIVND (reference sequence). J lost 5 bases, V lost 5 bases, and 5 bases had no gene match. The CDR3 nucleotides read TGTGCCAGTAGTTTACTAGCGGCACACAATGAGCAGTTCTTC. This codes for CASSLLAAHNEQFF.

The chain joins TRBV11-2 to TRBJ2-1; 7 positions agree with TRBD2. V lost 6 bases to trimming and J lost 9 bases; unmatched junction nucleotides: 14. Germline CDR1 is SGHAT and CDR2 is FQNNGV. CDR3 length: 15 residues. The CDR3 nucleotides are TGTGCCAGCAGTTCAAGGTGGGAGGGCTTGGGTGAGCAGTTCTTC. It is translated as CASSSRWEGLGEQFF. Full variable domain (remainder filled in from reference TRBV11-2 and TRBJ2-1): EAGVAQSPRYKIIEKRQSVAFWCNPISGHATLYWYQQILGQGPKLLIQFQNNGVVDDSQLPKDRFSAERLKGVDSTLKIQPAKLEDSAVYLCASSSRWEGLGEQFFGPGTRLTVL.

This clone came up once. The chain uses TRBV5-4 and TRBJ2-1; D call uncertain. The CDR3 has 16 residues. V was trimmed by 0 bases and J by 0 bases, leaving 10 bases between them. Germline V gives CDR1 SGHNT, CDR2 YYREEE (reference sequence). CDR3: CASSLVEAPSYNEQFF. The CDR3 DNA follows: TGTGCCAGCAGCTTGGTAGAGGCGCCCTCCTACAATGAGCAGTTCTTC.

The sample holds one count of this clone. The chain uses TRBV29-1 and TRBJ2-7; tentatively, D is TRBD2 (6 bases). With 4 bases removed from V and 2 bases from J, the gap between germline ends came to 12 bases. CDR3 length equals 13 residues. The germline V gene encodes CDR1 SQVTM and CDR2 ANQGSEA. The DNA for the CDR3 is TGCAGCGTTGGGGGACTCCTAGCCTACGAGCAGTACTTC. Its protein is CSVGGLLAYEQYF.

DNA for the CDR3: TGTGCCAGCAGCTTTCAAGCAACTAATGAAAAACTGTTTTTT. Protein: CASSFQATNEKLFF. The chain is built from TRBV7-9 and TRBJ1-4; D remains unclear. The germline CDR1 and CDR2 sequences are SEHNR and FQNEAQ (reference sequence). Trimming shortened V by 3 bases and J by 0 bases, and 5 bases separated the two germline ends. The CDR3 consists of 14 residues.

This chain connects TRBV19 to TRBJ1-4, with 7 bases that match TRBD1. The germline V gene has CDR1 LNHDA and CDR2 SQIVND (reference sequence). V lost 7 bases, J lost 7 bases, and 15 bases stayed unmatched. This CDR3 comprises 16 residues. CDR3 sequence (DNA): TGTGCCAGTACTTCCGGGGACAGTGGTGGGAGTGAAAAACTGTTTTTT. Its protein is CASTSGDSGGSEKLFF.

V usage is TRBV9 and J usage is TRBJ1-2, with D unclear. Germline CDR1 is SGDLS and CDR2 is YYNGEE. Trimming stripped 4 bases from V and 9 bases from J, with 19 bases between. The CDR3 extends over 14 amino acids. The CDR3 DNA follows: TGTGCCAGCAGCCAAAGGGTCGTCTCCAAACGCTACACCTTC. Translation: CASSQRVVSKRYTF.

The chain carries TRBV28 and TRBJ2-3, with 8 bases lining up with TRBD2. The CDR3 loop spans 15 amino acids. The V segment lost 2 bases and the J segment 2 bases; nucleotides outside the gene matches: 3. Germline CDR1 and CDR2: MDHEN and SYDVKM. The CDR3 DNA reads TGTGCCAGCAGTTTAGCGGGAGGCTCCACAGATACGCAGTATTTT. Its protein is CASSLAGGSTDTQYF.

The chain is built from TRBV5-4 and TRBJ1-1; 7 bases line up with TRBD1. In germline, CDR1 is SGHNT, CDR2 YYREEE (reference sequence). The CDR3 is 14 residues long. V trimming: 5 bases; J trimming: 10 bases; junction bases outside the gene matches: 14. The CDR3 region has the DNA TGTGCCAGCAGTCATGACCTTCAGGGGGAGCGAGCTTTCTTT. It is translated as CASSHDLQGERAFF.

The rearrangement joins TRBV13 to TRBJ1-4; D is undetermined. V gave up 1 base and J gave up 7 bases, with 10 bases separating them. Per germline, CDR1 PRHDT and CDR2 FYEKMQ (reference sequence). CDR3 length: 14 residues. This CDR3 reads CASSLAPGTEKLFF. The CDR3 coding sequence is TGTGCCAGCAGCTTAGCGCCTGGTACTGAAAAACTGTTTTTT.

Written as DNA, the CDR3 is TGTGCCAGCAGCCGCGGCCAAGAGACCCAGTACTTC. Amino acids: CASSRGQETQYF. This rearrangement joins TRBV28 to TRBJ2-5, with no clear D. Germline CDR1 and CDR2: MDHEN and SYDVKM. Trimming removed 6 bases from V and 1 base from J, with 6 bases in between. CDR3 length: 12 residues.